These 28 T cell receptor beta chains were all obtained from the same sample, sequenced in a study of vaccination and CD4 T cells after COVID-19. Sequenced with the Oncomine TCR Beta short-read assay was DNA taken from cultured CD4+ T cells. TCRdb re-derived calls from the PCR reads in MiXCR, one entry per CDR3 protein. The data contain around 10,000 distinct CDR3 sequences, about 60% of them singletons. The antigens for these receptors are not known. Sample treatment: roughly 10-day PBMC culture with coronavirus spike peptide pools or control peptides (ViraFEST assay). Sequencing used CD4+ T cells from blood, cultured in vitro. Source of these receptors: a human donor who had recovered from COVID-19.

The chain couples TRBV6-2 or TRBV6-3 to TRBJ2-4, with 7 nucleotides matching TRBD1. The CDR3 has 14 residues. The germline V gene encodes CDR1 MNHEY and CDR2 SVGEGT. Unmatched junction bases numbered 8, after V lost 5 bases and J lost 7 bases. The CDR3 protein is CASSDRQGRNIQYF. DNA for the CDR3: TGTGCCAGCAGTGATAGACAGGGTCGGAACATTCAGTACTTC.

The rearrangement links TRBV7-2 to TRBJ1-5, with unresolved D. This CDR3 has 13 residues. V shed 1 base and J shed 5 bases, with 6 bases lying between them. Germline loops: CDR1 SGHTA, CDR2 FQGNSA. The CDR3 spells CASSLGVHQPQHF. The CDR3, as DNA: TGTGCCAGCAGCTTAGGGGTCCATCAGCCCCAGCATTTT.

V is TRBV6-1 and J is TRBJ1-1, with a weak D call TRBD1 (5 bases). Trimming removed 6 bases from V and 11 bases from J, with 22 bases in between. This CDR3 has 14 residues. CDR1 and CDR2 from the germline V gene are MNHNS and SASEGT. CDR3 protein: CASSPGRQGRRAFF. The CDR3 DNA follows: TGTGCCAGCAGCCCAGGGAGGCAGGGCAGAAGGGCTTTCTTT.

The rearrangement links TRBV27 to TRBJ1-1, with D perhaps TRBD1 (5 bases). The CDR3 runs to 15 residues. Germline values: CDR1 MNHEY, CDR2 SMNVEV (reference sequence). Deletions cut 7 bases from V and 0 bases from J, with 15 bases between. CDR3 coding DNA: TGTGCCAGCAACCTAACAGGAGCGATGAACACTGAAGCTTTCTTT. Amino acids: CASNLTGAMNTEAFF.

J is TRBJ2-4 and V is TRBV28, with D unresolved. V lost 7 bases and J 0 bases, leaving 13 bases between the germline ends. This CDR3 comprises 15 residues. CDR1 and CDR2 from the germline V gene are MDHEN and SYDVKM. CDR3 nucleotides: TGTGCCAGCACCCCAGCTGGAGTAGCCAAAAACATTCAGTACTTC. This gives the protein CASTPAGVAKNIQYF.

The rearrangement joins TRBV19 to TRBJ1-1, with D tentatively TRBD1 (6 bases). Trimming took 5 bases from V and 5 from J, leaving 21 bases between them. Germline assignment: CDR1 LNHDA and CDR2 SQIVND (reference sequence). The CDR3 is 16 residues long. CDR3 nucleotides: TGTGCCAGTAGTGTATTACAGGGAGCGGGGAGTACTGAAGCTTTCTTT. It encodes CASSVLQGAGSTEAFF.

Only a few counts were recorded for this clonotype. The V gene is TRBV15, the J gene TRBJ2-5; possibly TRBD1 or TRBD2 for D (5 bases each). The CDR3 contains 13 residues. V lost 7 bases and J lost 5, with 14 bases in between. Germline lookup yields CDR1 LNHNV and CDR2 YYDKDF (reference sequence). CDR3 in amino acids: CATTRGNRETQYF. The CDR3 nucleotides read TGTGCCACCACGAGGGGTAATAGGGAGACCCAGTACTTC.

The chain recombines TRBV20-1 with TRBJ2-1; D gene ambiguous. Trimming removed 3 bases at V and 12 bases at J, with 15 bases between. The CDR3 has 12 amino acids. From germline, CDR1 is DFQATT and CDR2 SNEGSKA (reference sequence). The CDR3 DNA reads as TGCAGTGCTAGGAGAGGTGGGTGGGGGCAGTTCTTC. Translation gives CSARRGGWGQFF.

The rearrangement uses TRBV2 and TRBJ2-2; TRBD1 aligns across 9 bases. This CDR3 contains 14 residues. Germline V gives CDR1 SNHLY, CDR2 FYNNEI. With V trimmed by 6 bases and J by 6 bases, 5 bases remained unmatched. In DNA, the CDR3 is TGTGCCAGCAGGGGGGACAGGGCGGCCGGGGAGCTGTTTTTT. This gives the protein CASRGDRAAGELFF.

This chain joins TRBV6-1 and TRBJ2-2; TRBD1 matches at 10 bases. The CDR3 runs to 18 residues. With V trimmed by 3 bases and J by 7 bases, 14 bases remained unmatched. Germline lookup yields CDR1 MNHNS and CDR2 SASEGT. For the CDR3, the DNA is TGTGCCAGCAGTGACAGGGAGGGACAGGGGAGCGTGGGCGGGGAGCTGTTTTTT. Translating it yields CASSDREGQGSVGGELFF.

The chain uses TRBV6-2 or TRBV6-3 and TRBJ1-3; D unresolved. V shed 7 bases and J shed 1 base, with 11 bases lying between them. Germline V CDR1 and CDR2: MNHEY, SVGEGT. This CDR3 contains 14 residues. The CDR3 DNA follows: TGTGCCAGCATCAAAAGCGGGTCTGGAAACACCATATATTTT. Translated, it gives CASIKSGSGNTIYF.

The chain combines TRBV10-3 with TRBJ2-7, with D perhaps matching TRBD1 or TRBD2 (5 bases each). The length of the CDR3 is 15 residues. Germline loops: CDR1 ENHRY, CDR2 SYGVKD. V lost 4 bases and J lost 3, with 16 bases in between. CDR3: CAISVSPGTHYEQYF. As DNA, the CDR3 is TGTGCCATCAGTGTATCTCCCGGGACCCACTACGAGCAGTACTTC.

V gene TRBV7-3 combines with J gene TRBJ1-1, with 7 positions matching TRBD1. Germline CDR1 is SGHTA and CDR2 is FQGTGA. With 5 bases clipped from V and 10 bases from J, the junction kept 10 bases outside the gene matches. The CDR3 spans 13 residues. The CDR3 region is CASSPTTGASAFF. The CDR3 DNA sequence: TGTGCCAGCAGCCCAACCACAGGGGCGTCAGCTTTCTTT.

The rearrangement links TRBV28 to TRBJ1-2; D remains ambiguous. Trimming removed 8 bases from V and 7 bases from J, with 14 bases in between. The CDR3 loop spans 12 amino acids. The germline V gene has CDR1 MDHEN and CDR2 SYDVKM. This CDR3 reads CASARGGFGYTF. CDR3 nucleotides: TGTGCCAGCGCCCGGGGAGGTTTTGGCTACACCTTC.

The chain links TRBV7-3 to TRBJ2-2; TRBD1 matches at 11 bases. Trimming took 5 bases from V and 7 from J; bases not matched to a gene: 12. This CDR3 contains 17 residues. Germline V gene data show CDR1 as SGHTA and CDR2 as FQGTGA. CDR3 sequence (DNA): TGTGCCAGCAGCCCTACCGGGACAGGGGGTATTAGCGGGGAGCTGTTTTTT. Translated, it gives CASSPTGTGGISGELFF.

The chain uses TRBV5-8 and TRBJ1-6; D gene ambiguous. Trimming stripped 5 bases from V and 10 bases from J, with 10 bases between. This CDR3 contains 12 residues. Looked up from germline, CDR1 is SGHTS and CDR2 is YDEGEE. Here the CDR3 reads CASSIDASPLHF. For the CDR3, the DNA is TGTGCCAGCAGTATCGATGCCTCACCCCTCCACTTT.

This rearrangement joins TRBV7-8 to TRBJ1-2; tentatively, D is TRBD1 (6 bases). The CDR3 has 14 amino acids. Per germline, CDR1 SGHVS and CDR2 FQNEAQ. Trimming removed 5 bases at V and 8 bases at J, with 18 bases between. CDR3 amino acids: CASSLRSGAGGYTF. DNA of the CDR3: TGTGCCAGCAGCCTACGGTCAGGGGCGGGCGGCTACACCTTC.

The rearrangement links TRBV7-2 to TRBJ1-3; no definite D call. The V gene lost 2 bases and the J gene lost 0 bases, with 8 bases spanning the gap. There are 15 residues in the CDR3. CDR1 is SGHTA, CDR2 FQGNSA, per germline. CDR3 DNA: TGTGCCAGCAGCTTATCGGGCAGCTCTGGAAACACCATATATTTT. Protein: CASSLSGSSGNTIYF.

In this sample, this clonotype turned up a few times. V gene TRBV15 combines with J gene TRBJ2-4; TRBD2 aligns across 11 bases. The CDR3 is made up of 14 amino acids. Germline V gene sequence: CDR1 LNHNV, CDR2 YYDKDF (reference sequence). Unmatched junction bases numbered 0, after V lost 1 base and J lost 7 bases. CDR3 protein: CATSRASGGNIQYF. Here the CDR3 DNA reads TGTGCCACCAGCAGAGCTAGCGGGGGGAACATTCAGTACTTC.

The gene calls are TRBV20-1 and TRBJ1-6, with 7 nucleotides matching TRBD1. Germline V lookup: CDR1 DFQATT, CDR2 SNEGSKA (reference sequence). CDR3 length: 13 residues. V lost 4 bases and J lost 9; bases outside the gene matches: 6. CDR3 amino acids: CSATQGEVSPLHF. CDR3 bases: TGCAGTGCTACCCAGGGGGAGGTTTCACCCCTCCACTTT.

The chain uses TRBV6-5 and TRBJ2-1; 12 bases align to TRBD2. The V gene end was trimmed by 2 bases and the J gene end by 9 bases; junction bases not matched to a gene: 8. CDR1 MNHEY and CDR2 SVGAGI come from the germline V gene. CDR3 size: 16 residues. The CDR3 is CASSYPLAGGKGEQFF. Here the CDR3 DNA reads TGTGCCAGCAGTTACCCACTAGCGGGAGGAAAGGGTGAGCAGTTCTTC.

This clonotype was found a few times. The chain uses TRBV6-1 and TRBJ2-7, with 9 bases identical to TRBD1. There are 14 residues in the CDR3. Germline values: CDR1 MNHNS, CDR2 SASEGT. The junction had 7 bases not matched to a gene; V was cut back by 4 bases and J by 6 bases. The CDR3 DNA reads TGTGCCAGCAGTGTTGGACAGGGGATCACCGAGCAGTACTTC. It translates to CASSVGQGITEQYF.

V usage is TRBV7-6 and J usage is TRBJ2-3; TRBD1 is a possible D gene (5 bases). Germline values: CDR1 SGHVS, CDR2 FNYEAQ. V lost 6 bases to trimming and J lost 1 base, with 11 bases between them. This CDR3 is built from 14 residues. The CDR3 nucleotides read TGTGCCAGCAGTTCCTTAGGGGGCACAGATACGCAGTATTTT. It encodes CASSSLGGTDTQYF.

J is TRBJ1-1 and V is TRBV6-2 or TRBV6-3; unclear D gene. The CDR3 has 14 amino acids. Germline V gene data show CDR1 as MNHEY and CDR2 as SVGEGT. Trimming removed 6 bases at V and 2 bases at J, with 13 bases between. CDR3 sequence (DNA): TGTGCCAGCAGCCCCGGGCCTCGAAACACTGAAGCTTTCTTT. Translation gives CASSPGPRNTEAFF.

This clonotype has more than one count but fewer than ten. The rearrangement joins TRBV20-1 to TRBJ2-3; 9 bases align to TRBD2. The V gene end was trimmed by 8 bases and the J gene end by 2 bases; junction bases not matched to a gene: 8. This CDR3 is 14 amino acids long. CDR1 and CDR2 from the germline V gene are DFQATT and SNEGSKA (reference sequence). Written as DNA, the CDR3 is TGCAGTAGCAATAGCGGGGGCACCACAGATACGCAGTATTTT. This sequence encodes CSSNSGGTTDTQYF.

The V and J genes are TRBV6-1 and TRBJ2-1; 10 positions match TRBD2. Germline V lookup: CDR1 MNHNS, CDR2 SASEGT. Losses at the gene ends were 3 bases for V and 6 bases for J; bases not matched to a gene: 5. The CDR3 sequence is 15 residues long. CDR3 nucleotides: TGTGCCAGCAGTGATTATAGCGGGGGGCCCAATGAGCAGTTCTTC. This codes for CASSDYSGGPNEQFF.

The rearrangement joins TRBV7-9 to TRBJ2-2; no clear D. The V end was cut by 2 bases, the J end by 0 bases, with 4 bases between. The CDR3 contains 14 residues. Germline V gene sequence: CDR1 SEHNR, CDR2 FQNEAQ (reference sequence). The CDR3 DNA reads TGTGCCAGCAGCTTAACACCGAACACCGGGGAGCTGTTTTTT. The encoded protein is CASSLTPNTGELFF.

The chain links TRBV19 to TRBJ2-1, with a tentative D call TRBD2 (6 bases). The V gene lost 2 bases and the J gene lost 7 bases, with 12 bases spanning the gap. Germline values: CDR1 LNHDA, CDR2 SQIVND (reference sequence). The CDR3 sequence is 14 residues long. Here the CDR3 reads CASSIRAGSNEQFF. CDR3 coding DNA: TGTGCCAGTAGTATAAGAGCGGGCAGTAATGAGCAGTTCTTC.